The clone carrying this TCR beta chain has more than one count but fewer than ten. Its cognate antigen is unknown. The record originates from a study of cytomegalovirus exposure and HLA in healthy donors. Trimming removed 6 bases from V and 1 base from J; junction bases left unmatched: 3. Germline CDR1 is SEHNR and CDR2 is FQNEAQ (reference sequence). The CDR3 is made up of 14 amino acids. PCR primers comprised 60 Vbeta and 13 Jbeta primers. Sequenced by immunoSEQ multiplex PCR; TCRdb stores in-frame clones only, minus some. The repertoire holds about 140,000 clones, with 80% as singletons. Study-level findings and limits: In an earlier analysis, productive rearrangement rates for most beta V segments clustered near 87% or 30%. A missense DCLRE1C variant was associated with V- and J-gene trimming of TCR beta chains in a later analysis, and an independent cohort replicated the association.

The rearrangement links TRBV7-9 to TRBJ2-3; 8 bases fit TRBD1. The origin of this receptor is a male donor in good health and CMV-seronegative. Material for sequencing was PBMCs. The CDR3 sequence is CASRDRVGTDTQYF. CDR3 nucleotides: TGTGCCAGCAGGGACAGGGTAGGCACAGATACGCAGTATTTT.